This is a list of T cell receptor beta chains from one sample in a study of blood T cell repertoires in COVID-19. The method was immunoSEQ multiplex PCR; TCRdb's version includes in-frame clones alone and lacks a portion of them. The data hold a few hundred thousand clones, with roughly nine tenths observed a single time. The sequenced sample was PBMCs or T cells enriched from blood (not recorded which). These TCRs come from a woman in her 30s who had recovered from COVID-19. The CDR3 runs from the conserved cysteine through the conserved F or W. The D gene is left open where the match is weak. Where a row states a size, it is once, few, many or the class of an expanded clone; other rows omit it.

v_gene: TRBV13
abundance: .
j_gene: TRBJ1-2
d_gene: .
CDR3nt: TGTGCCAGCAGCCTCCCCGGGGGTGGAGGCTACACCTTC
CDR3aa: CASSLPGGGGYTF

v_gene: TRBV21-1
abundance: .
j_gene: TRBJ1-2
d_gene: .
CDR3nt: TGTGCCAGCAGCAAGGGGTCCCGGCCTTCCGGGGATGGCTACACCTTC
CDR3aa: CASSKGSRPSGDGYTF

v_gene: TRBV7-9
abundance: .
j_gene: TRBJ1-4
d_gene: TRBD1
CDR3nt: TGTGCCAGCAGCGTGGACAGGGGAGGCGAAAAACTGTTTTTT
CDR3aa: CASSVDRGGEKLFF

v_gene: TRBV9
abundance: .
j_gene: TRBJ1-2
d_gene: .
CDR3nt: TGTGCCAGCAGCCCAGGAGGTACCTATGGCTACACCTTC
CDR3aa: CASSPGGTYGYTF

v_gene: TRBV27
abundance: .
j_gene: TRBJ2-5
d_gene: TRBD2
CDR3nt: TGTGCCAGCAGAGGACTAGCGGGACCCCATGAGACCCAGTACTTC
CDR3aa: CASRGLAGPHETQYF

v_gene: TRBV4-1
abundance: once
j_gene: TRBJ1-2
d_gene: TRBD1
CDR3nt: TGCGCCAGCAGTCTTAATCTTCGGACAGGGGGCAACTATGGCTACACCTTC
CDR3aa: CASSLNLRTGGNYGYTF

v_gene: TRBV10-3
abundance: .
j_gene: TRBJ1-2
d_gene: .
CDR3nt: TGTGCCATCAGTGAGCGAGGGGGTAACTATGGCTACACCTTC
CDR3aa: CAISERGGNYGYTF

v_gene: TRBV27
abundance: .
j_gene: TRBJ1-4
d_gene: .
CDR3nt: TGTGCCAGCAGTCCCCAATATTTGGGAGCGACTAATGAAAAACTGTTTTTT
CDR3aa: CASSPQYLGATNEKLFF

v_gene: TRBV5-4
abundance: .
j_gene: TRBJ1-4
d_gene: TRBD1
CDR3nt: TGTGCCAGCAGCGTGACAGGGGGCCCGACTAATGAAAAACTGTTTTTT
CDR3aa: CASSVTGGPTNEKLFF

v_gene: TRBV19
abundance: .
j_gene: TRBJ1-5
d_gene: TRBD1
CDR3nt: TGTGCCAGTAGTATGGGACAGGGAGGCAATCAGCCCCAGCATTTT
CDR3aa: CASSMGQGGNQPQHF

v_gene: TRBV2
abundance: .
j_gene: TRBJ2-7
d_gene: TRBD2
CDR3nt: TGTGCCAGCAGATCGACTAGCGGGGACTACGAGCAGTACTTC
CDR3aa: CASRSTSGDYEQYF

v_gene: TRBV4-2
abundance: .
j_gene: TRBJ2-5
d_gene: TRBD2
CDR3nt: TGTGCCAGCAGCCTTGGCGGGGGGGGCGAGACCCAGTACTTC
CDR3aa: CASSLGGGGETQYF

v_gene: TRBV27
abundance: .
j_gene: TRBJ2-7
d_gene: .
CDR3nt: TGTGCCAGCAGTTTTATTGGGACTCACTTGGGGGAGCAGTACTTC
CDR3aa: CASSFIGTHLGEQYF

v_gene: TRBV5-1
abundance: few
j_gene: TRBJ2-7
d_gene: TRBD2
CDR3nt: TGCGCCAGCAGCCCGAAGACTAGCGGAAACTACGAGCAGTACTTC
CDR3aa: CASSPKTSGNYEQYF

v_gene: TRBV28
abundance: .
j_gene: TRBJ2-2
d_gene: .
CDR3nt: TGTGCCAGCAGTTTCAGTGACAGGTCGTCCGGGGAGCTGTTTTTT
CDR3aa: CASSFSDRSSGELFF

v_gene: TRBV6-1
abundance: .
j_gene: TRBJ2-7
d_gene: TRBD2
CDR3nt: TGTGCCAGCAGTGAATTCGGGGGAGGGACCTACGAGCAGTACTTC
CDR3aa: CASSEFGGGTYEQYF

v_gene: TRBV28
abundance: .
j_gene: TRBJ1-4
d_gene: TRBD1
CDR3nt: TGTGCCAGCAGTTTACCACAGGGGGCATATGAAAAACTGTTTTTT
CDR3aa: CASSLPQGAYEKLFF

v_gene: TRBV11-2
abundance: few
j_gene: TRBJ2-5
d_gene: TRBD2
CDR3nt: TGTGCCAGCAGCCAAGAAATAGGGACTAGCTGGGAGACCCAGTACTTC
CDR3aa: CASSQEIGTSWETQYF

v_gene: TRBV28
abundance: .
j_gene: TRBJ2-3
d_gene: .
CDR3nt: TGTGCCAGTATAGCGGCCCCCCGAGATACGCAGTATTTT
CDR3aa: CASIAAPRDTQYF

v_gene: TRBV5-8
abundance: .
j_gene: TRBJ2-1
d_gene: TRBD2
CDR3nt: TGTGCCAGCAGCCTGGGACTAGCGGGATACAATGAGCAGTTCTTC
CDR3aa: CASSLGLAGYNEQFF

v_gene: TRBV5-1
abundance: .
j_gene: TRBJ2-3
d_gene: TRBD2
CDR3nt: TGCGCCAGCAGTACCGGGACTAGCGGTGGGGATACGCAGTATTTT
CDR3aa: CASSTGTSGGDTQYF

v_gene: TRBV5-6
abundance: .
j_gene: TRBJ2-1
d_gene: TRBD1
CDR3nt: TGTGCCAGCAGCCAGGGGGACAATGAGCAGTTCTTC
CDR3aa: CASSQGDNEQFF

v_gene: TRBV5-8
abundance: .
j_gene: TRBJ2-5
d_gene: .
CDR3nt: TGTGCCAGCAGCTTGGGACAGAGGAAAGAGACCCAGTACTTC
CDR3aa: CASSLGQRKETQYF

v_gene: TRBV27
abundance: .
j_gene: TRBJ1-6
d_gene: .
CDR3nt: TGTGCCAGCAGCCCATACGACACGGTAAACTTATCCCTCCACTTT
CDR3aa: CASSPYDTVNLSLHF

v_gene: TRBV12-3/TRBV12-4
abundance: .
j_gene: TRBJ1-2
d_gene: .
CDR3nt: TGTGCCAGCAGCGTACAGCAAAACTATGGCTACACCTTC
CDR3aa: CASSVQQNYGYTF

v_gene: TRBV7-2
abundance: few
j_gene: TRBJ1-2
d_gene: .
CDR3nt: TGTGCCAGCAGCTGGCGGCCGTTTTGGGGCTACACCTTC
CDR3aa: CASSWRPFWGYTF

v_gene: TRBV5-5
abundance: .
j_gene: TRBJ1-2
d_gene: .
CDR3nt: TGTGCCTCTGAAGGGGGGGCGTCCCCTTACTATGGCTACACCTTC
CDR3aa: CASEGGASPYYGYTF

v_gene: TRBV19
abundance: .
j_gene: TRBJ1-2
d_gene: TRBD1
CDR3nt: TGTGCCAGTAGTAAGGACAGGGGGCGATATGGCTACACCTTC
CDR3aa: CASSKDRGRYGYTF

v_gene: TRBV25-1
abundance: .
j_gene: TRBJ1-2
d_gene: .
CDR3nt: TGTGCCAGCAGTGATCGGGGTGGACAGTATGGCTACACCTTC
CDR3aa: CASSDRGGQYGYTF

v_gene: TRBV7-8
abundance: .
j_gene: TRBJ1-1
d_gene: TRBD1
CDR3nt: TGTGCCAGCAGCCCTCAGGGGGCCATAACCAACACTGAAGCTTTCTTT
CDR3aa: CASSPQGAITNTEAFF

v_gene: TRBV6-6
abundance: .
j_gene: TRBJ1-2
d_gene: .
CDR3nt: TGTGCCAGCAGCTCCCCCTATGGCTACACCTTC
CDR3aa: CASSSPYGYTF

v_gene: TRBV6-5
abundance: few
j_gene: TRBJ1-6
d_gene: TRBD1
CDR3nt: TGTGCCAGCAGTCATAGACAGGGCGACAATTCACCCCTCCACTTT
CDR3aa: CASSHRQGDNSPLHF

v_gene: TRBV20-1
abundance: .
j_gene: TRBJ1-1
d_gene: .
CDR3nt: TGCAGTGCTAGTCGCAGAACCACTGAAGCTTTCTTT
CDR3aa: CSASRRTTEAFF

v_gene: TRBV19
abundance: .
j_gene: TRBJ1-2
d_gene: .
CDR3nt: TGTGCCAGTAGTATAGTGCCCAGCGGCTATGGCTACACCTTC
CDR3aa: CASSIVPSGYGYTF

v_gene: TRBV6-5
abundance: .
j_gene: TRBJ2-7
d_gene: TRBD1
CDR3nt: TGTGCCACGCTCCTTGGACAGGGGGTATCCTACGAGCAGTACTTC
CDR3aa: CATLLGQGVSYEQYF

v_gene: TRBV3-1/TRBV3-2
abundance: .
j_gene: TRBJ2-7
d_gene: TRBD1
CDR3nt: TGTGCCAGCAGCCCCGGGGGGGACAGGGGTACCTACGAGCAGTACTTC
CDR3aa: CASSPGGDRGTYEQYF

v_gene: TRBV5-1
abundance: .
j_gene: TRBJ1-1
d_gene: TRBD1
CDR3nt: TGCGCCAGCAGCGGGACCGGGACAGGTACCGAAGCTTTCTTT
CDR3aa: CASSGTGTGTEAFF

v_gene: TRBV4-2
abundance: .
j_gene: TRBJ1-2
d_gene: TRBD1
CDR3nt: TGTGCCAGCAGCCAAGTGTTAGGGTACACAGGGGGTGGAGGCTACACCTTC
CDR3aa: CASSQVLGYTGGGGYTF

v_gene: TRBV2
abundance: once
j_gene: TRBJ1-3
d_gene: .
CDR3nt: TGTGCCAGCAGTGAAGTCTCAGCTGGAAACACCATATATTTT
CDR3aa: CASSEVSAGNTIYF

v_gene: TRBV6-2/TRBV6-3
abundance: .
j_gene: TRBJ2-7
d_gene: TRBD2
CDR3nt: TGTGCCAGCAGCACCGGACTAGCGGGAGCATACGAGCAGTACTTC
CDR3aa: CASSTGLAGAYEQYF

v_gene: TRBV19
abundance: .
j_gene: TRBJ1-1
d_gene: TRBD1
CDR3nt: TGTGCCAGTACTAACAGGGGTACTGAAGCTTTCTTT
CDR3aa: CASTNRGTEAFF

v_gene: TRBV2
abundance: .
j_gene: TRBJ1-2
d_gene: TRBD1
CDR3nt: TGTGCCAGCAGTGAAGAGGGGACAGGGCAAGGCTACACCTTC
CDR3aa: CASSEEGTGQGYTF

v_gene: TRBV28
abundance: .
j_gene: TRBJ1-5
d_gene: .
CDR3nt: TGTGCCAGCAGTTTGGAGGGGAGGCAGCCCCAGCATTTT
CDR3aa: CASSLEGRQPQHF

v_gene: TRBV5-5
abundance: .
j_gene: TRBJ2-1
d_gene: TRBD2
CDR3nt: TGTGCCAGCAGCTTCGGCGGGAGCTCCTACAATGAGCAGTTCTTC
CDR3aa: CASSFGGSSYNEQFF

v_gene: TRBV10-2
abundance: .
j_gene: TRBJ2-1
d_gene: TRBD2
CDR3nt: TGCGCCACTACAAGGGGAGGGTTTGGCAATGAGCAGTTCTTC
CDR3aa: CATTRGGFGNEQFF

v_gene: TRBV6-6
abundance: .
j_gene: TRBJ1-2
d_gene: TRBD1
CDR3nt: TGTGCCAGCAGTGACCGAACAGGGGGCAGCTATGGCTACACCTTC
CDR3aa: CASSDRTGGSYGYTF

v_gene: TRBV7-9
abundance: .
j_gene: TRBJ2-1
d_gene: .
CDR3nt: TGTGCCAGCAGCTTAGGGCAGGGAGGCGGCAATGAGCAGTTCTTC
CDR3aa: CASSLGQGGGNEQFF

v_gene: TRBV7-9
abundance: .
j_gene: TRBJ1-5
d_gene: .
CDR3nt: TGTGCCAGCAGTCCCGGGGGAGAGCCCCAGCATTTT
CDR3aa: CASSPGGEPQHF

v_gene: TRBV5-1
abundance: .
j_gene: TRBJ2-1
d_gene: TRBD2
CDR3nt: TGCGCCAGCAGCTTGGCCCCGAGCGGGGGGGCGGATGAGCAGTTCTTC
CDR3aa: CASSLAPSGGADEQFF